The 18 T cell receptor beta chains below were found in one sample sequenced in a study of molecular identifiers for immune sequencing clone quantification. TCRdb analysed the PCR reads with MiXCR anew, one entry per CDR3 protein. Counted here are about 640,000 distinct CDR3 sequences, approximately 20% occurring once; the ten biggest clones make up under 0.95%. The sequencing input was naive CD8+ T cells from blood, with Jurkat cell RNA spiked in. Subset denoted: FACS-sorted CD8+CD4-CCR7+CD45RA+ naive T cells. These receptors originate from a human donor in good health. Some libraries in this study had Jurkat cell RNA spiked in.

In its sample, this clonotype was seen many times. The V gene is TRBV24-1, the J gene TRBJ2-1; 14 nucleotides align to TRBD2. The CDR3 loop spans 16 amino acids. Trimming took 6 bases from V and 7 from J; bases not matched to a gene: 7. CDR1 is KGHDR, CDR2 SFDVKD, per germline. The CDR3 sequence is CATSYGLAGGGNEQFF. The CDR3 nucleotides are TGTGCCACCAGTTACGGACTAGCGGGAGGCGGGAATGAGCAGTTCTTC.

Remarks on this clonotype: A read error may explain this, as a much larger clone is one base away. The chain combines TRBV28 with TRBJ2-4, with D perhaps TRBD2 (5 bases). This CDR3 is 15 amino acids long. Between the trimmed V and J ends, which lost 2 bases and 3 bases, there was a span of 11 bases. CDR1 is MDHEN, CDR2 SYDVKM, per germline. The CDR3 DNA reads as TGTGCCAGCAGTTTAAGAGGACTGGGCAAAAACATTCAGTACTTC. It is translated as CASSLRGLGKNIQYF.

This clonotype was counted many times. The CDR3 protein is CASSLRVYLTYEQYF. The CDR3 DNA sequence: TGTGCCAGCAGTTTAAGGGTGTACCTTACCTACGAGCAGTACTTC. J is TRBJ2-7 and V is TRBV28; D remains unclear. The CDR3 length is 15 residues. The germline V and J ends were trimmed by 2 bases and 2 bases, with 13 bases remaining between them. Germline V gives CDR1 MDHEN, CDR2 SYDVKM.

On this clonotype itself: Compared with germline, one end of the junction differs, possibly owing to a read error. The rearrangement links TRBV12-3 or TRBV12-4 to TRBJ1-2; possibly TRBD1 for D (5 bases). The CDR3 loop spans 11 amino acids. CDR3 loop: CAGSSGPGYTF. CDR3 sequence (DNA): TGTGCCGGCAGTTCGGGACCCGGCTACACCTTC.

This clonotype was recorded at least ten times. V and J are TRBV6-5 and TRBJ1-1, with D unclear. V shed 4 bases and J shed 6 bases, with 18 bases lying between them. Germline-derived CDR1 and CDR2 are MNHEY and SVGAGI. The CDR3 is 15 residues long. CDR3 protein: CASSLILDYGAEAFF. For the CDR3, the DNA is TGTGCCAGCAGTTTAATTTTGGACTACGGGGCTGAAGCTTTCTTT.

This clonotype was found a few times. The chain couples TRBV19 to TRBJ2-6, with D uncertain. The CDR3 is made up of 15 amino acids. Deletions cut 1 base from V and 0 bases from J, with 4 bases between. Germline assignment: CDR1 LNHDA and CDR2 SQIVND (reference sequence). CDR3 region: CASSIASSGANVLTF. DNA for the CDR3: TGTGCCAGTAGTATAGCCTCCTCTGGGGCCAACGTCCTGACTTTC.

This clonotype was counted many times. The V and J genes are TRBV6-5 and TRBJ2-3; 7 bases fit TRBD1. Germline CDR1 and CDR2: MNHEY and SVGAGI. The CDR3 spans 15 residues. With 6 bases clipped from V and 0 bases from J, the junction kept 6 bases outside the gene matches. The CDR3 DNA reads as TGTGCCAGCAGCCGGGACAGTACTAGCACAGATACGCAGTATTTT. The encoded protein is CASSRDSTSTDTQYF.

The sample holds many counts of this clonotype. The chain recombines TRBV29-1 with TRBJ2-7, with D possibly being TRBD1 (5 bases). V lost 6 bases and J lost 6, with 15 bases in between. This CDR3 is built from 12 residues. CDR1 and CDR2 (germline): SQVTM, ANQGSEA. CDR3 region: CSVADWGAEQYF. The DNA of the CDR3 is TGCAGCGTGGCCGACTGGGGCGCCGAGCAGTACTTC.

This clonotype was seen only a few times. This rearrangement joins TRBV10-3 to TRBJ1-1; D is possibly TRBD1 (6 bases). The germline CDR1 and CDR2 sequences are ENHRY and SYGVKD. The CDR3 has 13 amino acids. Trimming left V 6 bases short and J 3 bases short, with 11 bases between. DNA of the CDR3: TGTGCCATCAGCCTAAGGACAGACACTGAAGCTTTCTTT. Its translation: CAISLRTDTEAFF.

This clonotype was recorded at least ten times. This rearrangement joins TRBV27 to TRBJ2-7; D perhaps matches TRBD2 (6 bases). Trimming shortened V by 6 bases and J by 4 bases, and 19 bases separated the two germline ends. The germline V gene has CDR1 MNHEY and CDR2 SMNVEV (reference sequence). There are 15 residues in the CDR3. Here the CDR3 DNA reads TGTGCCAGCAGCTTGCTCCCTCTCGGGGGTTACGAGCAGTACTTC. Protein product: CASSLLPLGGYEQYF.

This clonotype has a handful of counts. The chain has TRBV6-1 and TRBJ2-1; 8 bases map to TRBD1. The CDR3 has 16 amino acids. CDR1 and CDR2 from the germline V gene are MNHNS and SASEGT. Losses at the gene ends were 3 bases for V and 8 bases for J; bases not matched to a gene: 12. Here the CDR3 reads CASSDPPRTGLDEQFF. CDR3 sequence (DNA): TGTGCCAGCAGTGATCCCCCCCGGACAGGGTTGGATGAGCAGTTCTTC.

Many counts were recorded for this clonotype. The germline gene is not matched at one end of the junction; a read error may be the cause. V is TRBV10-2 and J is TRBJ1-1, with no clear D. This CDR3 region has 11 residues. The V gene's germline CDR1 is WSHSY and CDR2 SAAADI. The CDR3 here is CASSEYTEAFF. As DNA, the CDR3 is TGTGCCAGCAGTGAATACACTGAAGCTTTCTTT.

This clonotype turned up a few times. This chain links TRBV30 with TRBJ2-5, with D possibly TRBD2 on 6 matching bases. Germline loops: CDR1 GTSNPN, CDR2 SVGIG (reference sequence). With 0 bases removed from V and 1 base from J, the gap between germline ends came to 9 bases. This CDR3 spans 14 amino acids. CDR3 sequence reads: CAWSVTRPQETQYF. CDR3 DNA sequence: TGTGCCTGGAGTGTGACTAGACCCCAAGAGACCCAGTACTTC. Combining the CDR3 with reference TRBV30 and TRBJ2-5 gives the whole variable domain SQTIHQWPATLVQPVGSPLSLECTVEGTSNPNLYWYRQAAGRGLQLLFYSVGIGQISSEVPQNLSASRPQDRQFILSSKKLLLSDSGFYLCAWSVTRPQETQYFGPGTRLLVL.

This clonotype appeared a few times. The rearrangement joins TRBV12-3 or TRBV12-4 to TRBJ1-4, with D unresolved. Trimming removed 4 bases at V and 8 bases at J, with 20 bases between. The CDR3 runs to 16 residues. This chain's CDR3 is CASSSPPGVLDEKLFF. As DNA, the CDR3 is TGTGCCAGCAGTTCGCCCCCTGGGGTCTTAGACGAAAAACTGTTTTTT.

V and J are TRBV7-9 and TRBJ2-1, with D perhaps matching TRBD1 (5 bases). V lost 5 bases and J 9 bases, leaving 11 bases between the germline ends. The germline V gene has CDR1 SEHNR and CDR2 FQNEAQ (reference sequence). The CDR3 consists of 12 residues. The CDR3 coding sequence is TGTGCCAGCAGCCAAATGACAGCTGAGCAGTTCTTC. It yields the protein CASSQMTAEQFF.

A remark on this clonotype: A much larger clone sits a single nucleotide away, making a read error possible. The genes are TRBV27 and TRBJ2-3, with D hard to call. Germline assignment: CDR1 MNHEY and CDR2 SMNVEV (reference sequence). The CDR3 runs 13 residues. With 8 bases removed from V and 5 bases from J, the gap between germline ends came to 14 bases. Here the CDR3 DNA reads TGTGCCAGCCTCGGACCGATCATAGATACGCAGTATTTT. Amino acid sequence: CASLGPIIDTQYF.

A word on this clonotype: An end of the junction does not agree with germline; a read error may underlie this. The chain employs TRBV7-6 and TRBJ1-4; no firm D call. The CDR3 length is 16 residues. Germline V gene lookup returns CDR1 SGHVS and CDR2 FNYEAQ. In DNA, the CDR3 is TGTGCCAGCAGCTTAGCGGGAGCCGCAACTGATGAAAAACCGTTTTTT. Translation gives CASSLAGAATDEKPFF. The variable domain in full, completed from reference TRBV7-6 and TRBJ1-4, reads GAGVSQSPRYKVTKRGQDVALRCDPISGHVSLYWYRQALGQGPEFLTYFNYEAQQDKSGLPNDRFSAERPEGSISTLTIQRTEQRDSAMYRCASSLAGAATDEKPFFGSGTQLSVL.

This clonotype was observed at least ten times. The chain combines TRBV2 with TRBJ1-2; TRBD1 agrees at 7 bases. The CDR3 totals 16 residues. Germline V gene data show CDR1 as SNHLY and CDR2 as FYNNEI. V lost 3 bases, J lost 4 bases, and 11 bases stayed unmatched. CDR3 sequence (DNA): TGTGCCAGCAGTGAGCCGGGACAGCCAATCTCCTATGGCTACACCTTC. The encoded protein is CASSEPGQPISYGYTF.